This TCR beta chain was found in a study of blood T cell repertoires in COVID-19. Overall study context: Acute and convalescent COVID-19 samples came from the United States, Italy and Spain. Nucleic acid was either cDNA or gDNA, and it came from T cells, B-cell-depleted T cells, or PBMCs.

In the original processing: Researchers report that nucleated cell counts were estimated from reference gene primer amplification. Assay used: immunoSEQ multiplex PCR; TCRdb lists only in-frame clones, some missing. That table gives V, J and clone size, and the DNA gave D and trimming. The top ten clones hold 3.7% of a sample with 35,000 to 55,000 clones, 88% of them seen once. The CDR3 spans 14 residues. Germline lookup yields CDR1 SGHRS and CDR2 YFSETQ. V lost 0 bases and J lost 7, with 12 bases in between. The chain combines TRBV5-1 with TRBJ2-3; D gene unclear. Sequencing was done on a sample of peripheral blood. This receptor was obtained from a human donor in a cohort sampled during active COVID-19. CDR3 in DNA: TGCGCCAGCAGCTTGGATCTGCAGGCCAATACGCAGTATTTT. Amino acid sequence: CASSLDLQANTQYF.